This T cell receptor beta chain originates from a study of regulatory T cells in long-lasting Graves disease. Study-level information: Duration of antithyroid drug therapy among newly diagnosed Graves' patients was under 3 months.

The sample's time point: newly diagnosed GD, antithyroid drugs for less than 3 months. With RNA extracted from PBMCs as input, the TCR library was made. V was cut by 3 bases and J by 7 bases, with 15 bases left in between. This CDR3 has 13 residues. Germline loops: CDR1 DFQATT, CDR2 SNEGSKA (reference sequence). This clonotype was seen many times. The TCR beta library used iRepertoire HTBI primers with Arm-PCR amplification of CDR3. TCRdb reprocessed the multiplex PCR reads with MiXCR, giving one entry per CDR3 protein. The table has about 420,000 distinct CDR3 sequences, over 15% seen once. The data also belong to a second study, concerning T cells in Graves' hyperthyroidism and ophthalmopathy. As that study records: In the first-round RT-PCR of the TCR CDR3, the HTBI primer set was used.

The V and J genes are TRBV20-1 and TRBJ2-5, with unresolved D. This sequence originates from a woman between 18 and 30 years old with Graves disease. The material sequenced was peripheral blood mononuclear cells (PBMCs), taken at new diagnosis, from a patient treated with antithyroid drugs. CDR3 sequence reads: CSASKARLGTQYF. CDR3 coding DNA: TGCAGTGCTAGTAAGGCCAGGTTGGGGACCCAGTACTTC.